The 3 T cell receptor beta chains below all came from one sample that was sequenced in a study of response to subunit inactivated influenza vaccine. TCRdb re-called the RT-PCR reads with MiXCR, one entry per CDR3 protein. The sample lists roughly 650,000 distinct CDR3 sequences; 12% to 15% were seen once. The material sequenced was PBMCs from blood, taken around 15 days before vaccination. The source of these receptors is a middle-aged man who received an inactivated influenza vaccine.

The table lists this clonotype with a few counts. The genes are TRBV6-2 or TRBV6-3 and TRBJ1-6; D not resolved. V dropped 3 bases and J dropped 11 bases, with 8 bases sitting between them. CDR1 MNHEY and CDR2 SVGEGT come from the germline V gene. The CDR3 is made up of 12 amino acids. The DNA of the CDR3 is TGTGCCAGCAGTTATATCGGGGCACCCCTCCACTTT. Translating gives CASSYIGAPLHF.

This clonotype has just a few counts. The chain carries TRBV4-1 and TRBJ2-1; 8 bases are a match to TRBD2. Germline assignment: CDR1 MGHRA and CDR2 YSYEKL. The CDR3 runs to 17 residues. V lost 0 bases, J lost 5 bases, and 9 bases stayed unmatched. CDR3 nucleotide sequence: TGCGCCAGCAGCCAAGATCTGGGACTAGTGCGCAACAATGAGCAGTTCTTC. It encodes CASSQDLGLVRNNEQFF.

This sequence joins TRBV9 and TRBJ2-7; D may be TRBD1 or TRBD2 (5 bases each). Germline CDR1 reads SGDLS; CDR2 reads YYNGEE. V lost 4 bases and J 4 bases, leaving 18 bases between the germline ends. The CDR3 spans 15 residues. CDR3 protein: CASSPGDGDRYEQYF. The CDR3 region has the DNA TGTGCCAGCAGCCCCGGGGACGGAGATCGGTACGAGCAGTACTTC.